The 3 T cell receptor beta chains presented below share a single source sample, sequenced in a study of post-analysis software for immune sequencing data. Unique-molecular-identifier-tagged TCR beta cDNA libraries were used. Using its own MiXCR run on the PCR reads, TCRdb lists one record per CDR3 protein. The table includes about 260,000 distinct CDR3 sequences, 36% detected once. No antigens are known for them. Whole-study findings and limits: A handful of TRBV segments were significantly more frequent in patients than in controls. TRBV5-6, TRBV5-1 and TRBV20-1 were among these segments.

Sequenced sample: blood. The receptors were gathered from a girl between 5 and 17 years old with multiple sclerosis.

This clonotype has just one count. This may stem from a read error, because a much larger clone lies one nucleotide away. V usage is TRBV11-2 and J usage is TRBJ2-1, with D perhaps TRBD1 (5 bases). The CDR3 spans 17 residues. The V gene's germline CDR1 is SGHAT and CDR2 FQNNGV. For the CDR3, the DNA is TGTGCCGGCAGCTTAGAAAGGGGAAGGTTGGCCGGTGGAGAGCAGTTCTTC. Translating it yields CAGSLERGRLAGGEQFF.

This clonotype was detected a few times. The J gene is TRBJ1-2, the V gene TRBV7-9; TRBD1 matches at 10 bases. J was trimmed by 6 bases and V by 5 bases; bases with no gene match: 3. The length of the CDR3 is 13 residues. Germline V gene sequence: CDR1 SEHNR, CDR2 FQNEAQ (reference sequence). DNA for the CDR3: TGTGCCAGCAGCCAGGGGACAGGGGATGGCTACACCTTC. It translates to CASSQGTGDGYTF.

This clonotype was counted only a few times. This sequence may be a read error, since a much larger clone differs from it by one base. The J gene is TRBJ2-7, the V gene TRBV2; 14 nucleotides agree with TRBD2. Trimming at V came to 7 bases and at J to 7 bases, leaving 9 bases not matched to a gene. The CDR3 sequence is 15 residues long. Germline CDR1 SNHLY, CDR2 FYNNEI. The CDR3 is CASTEGTSGRIEQYF. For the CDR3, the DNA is TGTGCCAGCACCGAAGGGACTAGCGGGAGAATTGAGCAGTACTTC.